This T cell receptor (beta chain) was identified in a study of shared clonotypes between healthy human individuals. An assay was performed, and its level was deep. Clones were read by immunoSEQ multiplex PCR, and TCRdb kept only the in-frame ones, dropping some. The table includes approximately 810,000 clones, 80% to 95% detected once. The study's findings and limits: A few donors held about 5% of naive CD4 clonotypes in common. The study generally estimated greater richness for naive than memory subsets.

From germline, CDR1 is MDHEN and CDR2 SYDVKM. This CDR3 is 12 amino acids long. CD45RO negativity and positive selection for CCR7 defined naive CD8 cells, a population that excluded terminally differentiated effector memory CD45RA+ cells. Of note for this clone: Its antigen is still unknown. Germline and junction disagree at one end, which may indicate a read error.

The sequenced material came from naive CD8+ T cells sorted from blood. This sequence was found in a man under 40 in good health. This chain uses TRBV28 with TRBJ2-7; D not resolved. CDR3 coding DNA: TGTGCCAGCGCCCGTGGCAGCTCGGAGAACTTTTTC. It is translated as CASARGSSENFF.